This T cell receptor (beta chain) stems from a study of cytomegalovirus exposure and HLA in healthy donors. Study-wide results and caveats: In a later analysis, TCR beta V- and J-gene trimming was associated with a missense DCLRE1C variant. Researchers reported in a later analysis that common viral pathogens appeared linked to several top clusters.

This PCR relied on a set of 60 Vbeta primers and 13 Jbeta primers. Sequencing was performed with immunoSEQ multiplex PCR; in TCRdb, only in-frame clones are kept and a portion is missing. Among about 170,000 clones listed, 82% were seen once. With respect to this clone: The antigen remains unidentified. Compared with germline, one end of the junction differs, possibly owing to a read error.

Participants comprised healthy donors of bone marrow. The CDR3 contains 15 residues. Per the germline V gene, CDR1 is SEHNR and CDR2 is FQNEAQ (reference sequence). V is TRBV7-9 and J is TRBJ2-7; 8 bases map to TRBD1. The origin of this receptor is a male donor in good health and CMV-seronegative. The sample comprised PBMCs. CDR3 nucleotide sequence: TGTTCCAGCAGCTCGATTCTACAGGGGGCCTACGAGCAGTACTTC. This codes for CSSSSILQGAYEQYF.